This entry concerns a single T cell receptor beta chain. Next came a second PCR, run for about 7 to 11 cycles, which used a sample-barcoded 5' primer along with a J-beta primer mix. TCRdb re-derived calls from the 5' RACE reads in MiXCR, one entry per CDR3 protein. The top ten hold over 20% of the sample, which has some 920,000 distinct CDR3 sequences, roughly 51% seen once. This specimen belongs to a study of blood T cells in healthy people across ages. CDR1 and CDR2 from the germline V gene are SNHLY and FYNNEI. The CDR3 consists of 12 residues. Trimming removed 7 bases at V and 4 bases at J, with 8 bases between.

This TCR derives from a woman aged 55-75 years in good health. The V call is TRBV2, the J call TRBJ2-4, with TRBD1 as a possible D gene (6 bases). Material: blood. CDR3 sequence: CASTGAKNIQYF. As DNA, the CDR3 is TGTGCCAGCACAGGGGCAAAAAACATTCAGTACTTC.